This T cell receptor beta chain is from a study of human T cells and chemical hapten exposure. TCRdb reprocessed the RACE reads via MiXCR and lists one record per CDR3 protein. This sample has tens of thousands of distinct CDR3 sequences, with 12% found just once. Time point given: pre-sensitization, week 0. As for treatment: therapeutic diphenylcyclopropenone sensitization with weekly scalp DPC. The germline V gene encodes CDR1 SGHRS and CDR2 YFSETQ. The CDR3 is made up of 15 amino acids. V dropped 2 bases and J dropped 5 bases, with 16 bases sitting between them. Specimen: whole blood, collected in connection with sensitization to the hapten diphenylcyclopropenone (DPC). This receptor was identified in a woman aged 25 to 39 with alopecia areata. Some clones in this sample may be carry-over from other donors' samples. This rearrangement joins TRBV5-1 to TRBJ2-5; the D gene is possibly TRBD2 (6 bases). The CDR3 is CASSFSLRGSETQYF. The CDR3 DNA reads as TGCGCCAGCAGCTTCTCCCTCCGGGGGAGTGAGACCCAGTACTTC.